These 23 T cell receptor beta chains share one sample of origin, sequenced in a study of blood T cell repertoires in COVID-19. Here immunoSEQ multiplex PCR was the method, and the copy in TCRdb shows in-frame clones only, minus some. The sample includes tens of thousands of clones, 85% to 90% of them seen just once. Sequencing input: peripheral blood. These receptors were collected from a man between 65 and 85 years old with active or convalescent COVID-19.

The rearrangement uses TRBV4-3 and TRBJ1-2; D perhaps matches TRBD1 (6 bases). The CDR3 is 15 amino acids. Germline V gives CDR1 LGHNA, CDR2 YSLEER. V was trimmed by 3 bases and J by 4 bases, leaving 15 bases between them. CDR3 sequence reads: CASSQELQGIYGYTF. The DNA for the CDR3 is TGCGCCAGCAGCCAGGAGTTACAGGGAATCTATGGCTACACCTTC.

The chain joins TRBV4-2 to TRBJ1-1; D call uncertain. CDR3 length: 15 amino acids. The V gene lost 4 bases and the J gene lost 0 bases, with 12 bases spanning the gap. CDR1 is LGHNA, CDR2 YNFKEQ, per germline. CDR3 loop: CASSPMRDLNTEAFF. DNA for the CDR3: TGTGCCAGCAGCCCTATGCGGGATCTGAACACTGAAGCTTTCTTT.

The CDR3 DNA is TGTGCCAGCAGCTTAGGGCTAGCGGGGTACAATGAGCAGTTCTTC. It specifies CASSLGLAGYNEQFF. The V and J genes are TRBV7-2 and TRBJ2-1, with 9 bases aligning to TRBD2. Trimming removed 1 base from V and 4 bases from J; junction bases left unmatched: 2. Germline V CDR1 and CDR2: SGHTA, FQGNSA. This CDR3 is 15 amino acids long.

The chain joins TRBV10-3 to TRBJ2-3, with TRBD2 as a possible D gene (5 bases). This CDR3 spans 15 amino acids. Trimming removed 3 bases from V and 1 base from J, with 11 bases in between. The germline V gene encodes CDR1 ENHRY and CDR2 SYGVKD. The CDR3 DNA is TGTGCCATCAGTGAAAGGGTCGGGGGCACAGATACGCAGTATTTT. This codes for CAISERVGGTDTQYF.

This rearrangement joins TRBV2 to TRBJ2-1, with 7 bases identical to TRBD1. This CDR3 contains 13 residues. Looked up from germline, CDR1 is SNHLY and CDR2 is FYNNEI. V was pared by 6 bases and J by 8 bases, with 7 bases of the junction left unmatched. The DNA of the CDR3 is TGTGCCAGCAGACGCGACAGGGTCCATGAGCAGTTCTTC. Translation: CASRRDRVHEQFF.

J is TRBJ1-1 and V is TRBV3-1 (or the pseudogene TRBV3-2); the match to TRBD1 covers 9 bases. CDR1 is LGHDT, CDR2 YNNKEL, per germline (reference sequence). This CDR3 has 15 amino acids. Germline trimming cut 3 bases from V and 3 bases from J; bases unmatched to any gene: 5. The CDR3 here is CASSQRGQGHTEAFF. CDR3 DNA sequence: TGTGCCAGCAGCCAGAGGGGACAGGGCCACACTGAAGCTTTCTTT.

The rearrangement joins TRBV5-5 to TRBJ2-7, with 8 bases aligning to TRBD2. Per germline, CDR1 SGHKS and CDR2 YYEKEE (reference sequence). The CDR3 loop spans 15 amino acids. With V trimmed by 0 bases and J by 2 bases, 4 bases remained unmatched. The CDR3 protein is CASSLAGLGAYEQYF. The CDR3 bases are TGTGCCAGCAGCTTGGCGGGACTAGGGGCCTACGAGCAGTACTTC.

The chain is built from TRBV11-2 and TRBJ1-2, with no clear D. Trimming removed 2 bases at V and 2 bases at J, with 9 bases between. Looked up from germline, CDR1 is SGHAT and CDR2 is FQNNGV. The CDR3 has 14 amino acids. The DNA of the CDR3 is TGTGCCAGCAGCTTATCTGAGGGCAACTATGGCTACACCTTC. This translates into CASSLSEGNYGYTF.

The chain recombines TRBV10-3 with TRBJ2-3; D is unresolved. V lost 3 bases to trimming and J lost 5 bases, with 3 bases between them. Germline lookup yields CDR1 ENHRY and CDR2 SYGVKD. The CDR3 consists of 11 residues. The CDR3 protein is CAISDLDTQYF. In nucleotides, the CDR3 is TGTGCCATCAGTGACTTAGATACGCAGTATTTT.

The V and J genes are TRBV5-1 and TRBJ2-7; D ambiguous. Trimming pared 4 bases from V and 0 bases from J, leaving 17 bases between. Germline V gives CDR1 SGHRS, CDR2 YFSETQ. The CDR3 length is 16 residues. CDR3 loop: CASSPDGGLSSYEQYF. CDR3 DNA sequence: TGCGCCAGCAGCCCCGACGGCGGATTAAGCTCCTACGAGCAGTACTTC.

CDR3 nucleotide sequence: TGTGCCAGCAGCCGGGGACAGGGCCAGCCCCAGCATTTT. Residues: CASSRGQGQPQHF. This chain uses TRBV5-4 with TRBJ1-5; the match to TRBD1 covers 9 bases. The germline V gene encodes CDR1 SGHNT and CDR2 YYREEE (reference sequence). The V and J ends lost 4 bases and 7 bases, in that order; junction bases with no gene match: 3. The CDR3 consists of 13 residues. Variable domain in full (rest from reference TRBV5-4 and TRBJ1-5): ETGVTQSPTHLIKTRGQQVTLRCSSQSGHNTVSWYQQALGQGPQFIFQYYREEENGRGNFPPRFSGLQFPNYSSELNVNALELDDSALYLCASSRGQGQPQHFGDGTRLSIL.

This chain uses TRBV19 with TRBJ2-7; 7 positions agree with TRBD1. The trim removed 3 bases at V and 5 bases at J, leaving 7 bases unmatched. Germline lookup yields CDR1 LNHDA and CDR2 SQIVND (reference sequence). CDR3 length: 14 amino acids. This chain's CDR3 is CASSITGAGDEQYF. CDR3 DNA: TGTGCCAGTAGTATCACAGGGGCTGGGGACGAGCAGTACTTC.

CDR3 protein: CASSPDRVNTEAFF. The CDR3 DNA is TGTGCCAGCAGCCCCGACAGGGTGAACACTGAAGCTTTCTTT. This chain connects TRBV7-9 to TRBJ1-1; 7 bases line up with TRBD1. V lost 5 bases and J lost 0; bases outside the gene matches: 3. The length of the CDR3 is 14 residues. In germline, CDR1 is SEHNR, CDR2 FQNEAQ (reference sequence). Variable domain in full (rest from reference TRBV7-9 and TRBJ1-1): DTGVSQNPRHKITKRGQNVTFRCDPISEHNRLYWYRQTLGQGPEFLTYFQNEAQLEKSRLLSDRFSAERPKGSFSTLEIQRTEQGDSAMYLCASSPDRVNTEAFFGQGTRLTVV.

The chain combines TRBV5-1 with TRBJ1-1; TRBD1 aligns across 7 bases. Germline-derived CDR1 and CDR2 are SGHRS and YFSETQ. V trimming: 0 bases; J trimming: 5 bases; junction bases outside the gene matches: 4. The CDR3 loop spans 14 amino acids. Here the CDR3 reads CASSLANRGTEAFF. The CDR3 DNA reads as TGCGCCAGCAGCTTGGCGAACAGGGGTACTGAAGCTTTCTTT.

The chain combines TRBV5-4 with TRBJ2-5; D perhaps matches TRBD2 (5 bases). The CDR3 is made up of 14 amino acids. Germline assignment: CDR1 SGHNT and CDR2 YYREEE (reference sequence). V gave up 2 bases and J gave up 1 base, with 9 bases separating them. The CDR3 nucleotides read TGTGCCAGCAGCTTCCCCAGCGGCCAAGAGACCCAGTACTTC. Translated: CASSFPSGQETQYF.

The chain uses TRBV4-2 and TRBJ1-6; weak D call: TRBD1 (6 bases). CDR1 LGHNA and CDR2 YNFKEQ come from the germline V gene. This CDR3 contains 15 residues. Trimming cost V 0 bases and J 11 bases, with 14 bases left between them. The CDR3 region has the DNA TGTGCCAGCAGCCAAGATGGGGGCAGGGCGACACCCCTCCACTTT. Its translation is CASSQDGGRATPLHF.

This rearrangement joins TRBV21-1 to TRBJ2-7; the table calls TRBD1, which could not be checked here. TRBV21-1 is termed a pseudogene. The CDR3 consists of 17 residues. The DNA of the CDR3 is TGTGCCAGCAGCAAGTCTGGTGGCAGGCGATGTCCCTACGAGCAGTACTTC. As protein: CASSKSGGRRCPYEQYF.

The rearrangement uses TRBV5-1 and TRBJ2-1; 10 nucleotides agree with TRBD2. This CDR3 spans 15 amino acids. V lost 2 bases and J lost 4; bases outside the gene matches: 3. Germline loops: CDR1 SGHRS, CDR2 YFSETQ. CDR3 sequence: CASSFASGRYNEQFF. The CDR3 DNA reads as TGCGCCAGCAGCTTTGCTAGCGGGAGATACAATGAGCAGTTCTTC.

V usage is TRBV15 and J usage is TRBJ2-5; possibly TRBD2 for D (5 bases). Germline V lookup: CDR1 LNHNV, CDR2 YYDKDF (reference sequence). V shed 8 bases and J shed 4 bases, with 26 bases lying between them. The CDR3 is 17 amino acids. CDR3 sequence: CATRGSSWEQRGETQYF. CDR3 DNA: TGTGCCACCCGAGGGTCCTCATGGGAGCAGCGAGGAGAGACCCAGTACTTC.

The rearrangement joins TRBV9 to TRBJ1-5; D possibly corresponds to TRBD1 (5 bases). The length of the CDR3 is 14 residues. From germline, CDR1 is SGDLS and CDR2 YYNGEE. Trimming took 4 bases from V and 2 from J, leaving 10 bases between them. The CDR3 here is CASSPMTGNQPQHF. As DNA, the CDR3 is TGTGCCAGCAGCCCTATGACAGGCAATCAGCCCCAGCATTTT.

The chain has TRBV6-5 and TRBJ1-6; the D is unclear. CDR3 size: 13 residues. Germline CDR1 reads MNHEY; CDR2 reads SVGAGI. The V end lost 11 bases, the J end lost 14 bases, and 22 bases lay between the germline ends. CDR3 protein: CALERTGWGALHF. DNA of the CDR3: TGTGCCCTGGAAAGGACGGGCTGGGGAGCCCTCCACTTT.

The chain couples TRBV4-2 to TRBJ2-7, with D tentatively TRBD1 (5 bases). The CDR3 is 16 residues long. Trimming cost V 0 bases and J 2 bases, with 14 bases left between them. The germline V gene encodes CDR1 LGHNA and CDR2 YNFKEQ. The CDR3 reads CASSQDFLRGTYEQYF. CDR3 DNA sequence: TGTGCCAGCAGCCAAGATTTCCTTAGGGGTACCTACGAGCAGTACTTC.

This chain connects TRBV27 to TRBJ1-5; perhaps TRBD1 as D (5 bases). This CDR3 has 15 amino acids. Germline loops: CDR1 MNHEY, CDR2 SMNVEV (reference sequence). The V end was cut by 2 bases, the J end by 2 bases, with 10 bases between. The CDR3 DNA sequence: TGTGCCAGCAGTTTAGTACAGGCGCGCAATCAGCCCCAGCATTTT. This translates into CASSLVQARNQPQHF.